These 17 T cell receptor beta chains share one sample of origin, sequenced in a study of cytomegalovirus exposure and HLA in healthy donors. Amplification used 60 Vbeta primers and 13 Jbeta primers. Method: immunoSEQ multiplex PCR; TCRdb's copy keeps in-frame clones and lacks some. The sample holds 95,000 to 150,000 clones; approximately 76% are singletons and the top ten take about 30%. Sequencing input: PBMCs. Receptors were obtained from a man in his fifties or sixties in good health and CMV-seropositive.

CDR3 in DNA: TGTGCCAGCAGCCAGGGGCACGGACAGCACTCCTACGAGCAGTACTTC. This encodes CASSQGHGQHSYEQYF. This chain links TRBV7-2 with TRBJ2-7; perhaps TRBD1 as D (6 bases). The germline CDR1 and CDR2 sequences are SGHTA and FQGNSA. The V gene lost 5 bases and the J gene lost 0 bases, with 17 bases spanning the gap. The CDR3 runs 16 residues.

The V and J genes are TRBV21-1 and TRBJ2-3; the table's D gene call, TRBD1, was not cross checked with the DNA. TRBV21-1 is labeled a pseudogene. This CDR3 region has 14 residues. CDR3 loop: CASSKGQVTDTQYF. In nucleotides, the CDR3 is TGTGCCAGCAGCAAAGGACAGGTCACAGATACGCAGTATTTT.

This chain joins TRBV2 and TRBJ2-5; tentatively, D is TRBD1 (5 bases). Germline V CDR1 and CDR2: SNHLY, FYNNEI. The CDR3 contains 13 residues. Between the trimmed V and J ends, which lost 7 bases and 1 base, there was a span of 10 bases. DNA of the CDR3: TGTGCCAGCACCACCGACAGCCAAGAGACCCAGTACTTC. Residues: CASTTDSQETQYF.

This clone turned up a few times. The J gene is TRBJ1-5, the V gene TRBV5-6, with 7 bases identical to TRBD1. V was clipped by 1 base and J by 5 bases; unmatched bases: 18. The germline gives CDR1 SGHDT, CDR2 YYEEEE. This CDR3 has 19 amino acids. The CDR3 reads CASSLTLGSGGRKDQPQHF. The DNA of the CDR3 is TGTGCCAGCAGCTTGACGTTAGGCTCAGGGGGGAGAAAGGATCAGCCCCAGCATTTT.

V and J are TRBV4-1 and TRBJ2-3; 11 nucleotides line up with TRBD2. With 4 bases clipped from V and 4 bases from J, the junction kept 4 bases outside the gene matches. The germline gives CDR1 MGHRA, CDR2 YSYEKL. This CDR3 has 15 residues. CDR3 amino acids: CASSRLAGRSDTQYF. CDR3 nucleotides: TGCGCCAGCAGCCGACTAGCGGGAAGGTCAGATACGCAGTATTTT.

The CDR3 reads CASSLTSYSSPNGYTF. The CDR3, as DNA: TGTGCCAGCAGCTTAACGTCCTACAGTTCACCCAATGGCTACACCTTC. J is TRBJ1-2 and V is TRBV7-9, with D hard to call. This CDR3 has 16 amino acids. Germline lookup yields CDR1 SEHNR and CDR2 FQNEAQ (reference sequence). Between the trimmed V and J ends, which lost 2 bases and 6 bases, there was a span of 19 bases.

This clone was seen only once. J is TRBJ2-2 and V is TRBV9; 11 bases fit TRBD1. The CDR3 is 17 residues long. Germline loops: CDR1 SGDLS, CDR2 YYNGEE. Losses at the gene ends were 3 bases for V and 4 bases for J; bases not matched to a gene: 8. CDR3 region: CASSGLGTGGSTGELFF. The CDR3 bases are TGTGCCAGCAGCGGGCTCGGGACAGGGGGAAGCACCGGGGAGCTGTTTTTT.

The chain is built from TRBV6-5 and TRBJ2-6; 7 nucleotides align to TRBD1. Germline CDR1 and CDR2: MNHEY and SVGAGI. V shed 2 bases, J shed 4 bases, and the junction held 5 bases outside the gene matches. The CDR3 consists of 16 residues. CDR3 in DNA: TGTGCCAGCAGTTACACCGACAGGGAAGGGGCCAACGTCCTGACTTTC. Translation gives CASSYTDREGANVLTF.

The CDR3 spells CASSRTRTDYYGYTF. The CDR3 coding sequence is TGTGCCAGCAGTCGTACCCGGACAGACTACTATGGCTACACCTTC. J is TRBJ1-2 and V is TRBV28; a possible D gene is TRBD1 (6 bases). CDR1 is MDHEN, CDR2 SYDVKM, per germline. The CDR3 sequence is 15 residues long. V was cut by 5 bases and J by 3 bases, with 16 bases left in between.

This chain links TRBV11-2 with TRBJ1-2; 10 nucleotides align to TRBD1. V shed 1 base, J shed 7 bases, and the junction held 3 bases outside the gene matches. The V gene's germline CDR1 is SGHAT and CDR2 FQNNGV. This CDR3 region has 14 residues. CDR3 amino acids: CASSLVRTGGGYTF. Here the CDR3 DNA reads TGTGCCAGCAGCTTAGTTCGGACAGGGGGTGGCTACACCTTC.

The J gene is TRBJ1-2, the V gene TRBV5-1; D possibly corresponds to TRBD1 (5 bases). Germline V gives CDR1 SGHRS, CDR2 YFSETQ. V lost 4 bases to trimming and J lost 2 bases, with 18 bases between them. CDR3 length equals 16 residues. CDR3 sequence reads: CASSQGFLDGNYGYTF. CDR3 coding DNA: TGCGCCAGCAGCCAGGGCTTCTTGGACGGAAACTATGGCTACACCTTC. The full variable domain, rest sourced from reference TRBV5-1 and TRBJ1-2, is KAGVTQTPRYLIKTRGQQVTLSCSPISGHRSVSWYQQTPGQGLQFLFEYFSETQRNKGNFPGRFSGRQFSNSRSEMNVSTLELGDSALYLCASSQGFLDGNYGYTFGSGTRLTVV.

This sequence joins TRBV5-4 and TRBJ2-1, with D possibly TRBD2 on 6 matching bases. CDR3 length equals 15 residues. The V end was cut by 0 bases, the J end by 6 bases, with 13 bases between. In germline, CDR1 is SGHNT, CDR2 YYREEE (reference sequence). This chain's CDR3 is CASSLDLAVANEQFF. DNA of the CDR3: TGTGCCAGCAGCTTGGACTTAGCGGTTGCCAATGAGCAGTTCTTC.

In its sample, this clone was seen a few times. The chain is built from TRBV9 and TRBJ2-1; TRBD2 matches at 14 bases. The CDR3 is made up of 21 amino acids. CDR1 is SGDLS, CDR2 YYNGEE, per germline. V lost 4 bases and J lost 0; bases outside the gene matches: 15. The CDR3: CASSSGGTSGGWTPSYNEQFF. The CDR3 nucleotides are TGTGCCAGCAGCTCAGGAGGGACTAGCGGGGGATGGACCCCCTCCTACAATGAGCAGTTCTTC. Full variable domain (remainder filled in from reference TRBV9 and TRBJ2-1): DSGVTQTPKHLITATGQRVTLRCSPRSGDLSVYWYQQSLDQGLQFLIQYYNGEERAKGNILERFSAQQFPDLHSELNLSSLELGDSALYFCASSSGGTSGGWTPSYNEQFFGPGTRLTVL.

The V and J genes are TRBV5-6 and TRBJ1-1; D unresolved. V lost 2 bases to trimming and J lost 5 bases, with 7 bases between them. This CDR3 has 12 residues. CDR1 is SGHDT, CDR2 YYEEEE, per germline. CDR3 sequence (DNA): TGTGCCAGCAGCTTAGGAGTGACTGAAGCTTTCTTT. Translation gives CASSLGVTEAFF.

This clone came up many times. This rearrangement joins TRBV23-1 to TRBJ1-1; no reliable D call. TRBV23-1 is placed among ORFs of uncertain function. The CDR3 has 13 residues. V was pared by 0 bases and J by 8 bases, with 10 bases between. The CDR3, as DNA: TGCGCCAGCAGTCAATCAAGGCGGGAGGAAGCTTTCTTT. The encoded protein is CASSQSRREEAFF.

The CDR3 region is CASAPDRYHDYTF. The CDR3 nucleotides are TGTGCTAGTGCCCCGGACAGGTATCATGACTACACCTTC. The chain employs TRBV12-5 and TRBJ1-2, with 7 bases aligning to TRBD1. The CDR3 spans 13 residues. Germline V gene sequence: CDR1 LGHNT, CDR2 FRNRAP. V lost 7 bases to trimming and J lost 10 bases; unmatched junction nucleotides: 12.

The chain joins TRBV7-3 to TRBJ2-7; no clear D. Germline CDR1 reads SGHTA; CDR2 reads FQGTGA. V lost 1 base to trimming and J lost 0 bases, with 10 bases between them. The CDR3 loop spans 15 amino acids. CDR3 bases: TGTGCCAGCAGCTTAATGCCAGTTCTCTCCTACGAGCAGTACTTC. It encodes CASSLMPVLSYEQYF.